This T cell receptor beta chain originates from a study of cytomegalovirus exposure and HLA in healthy donors. At the level of the study: It was reported in a later analysis that the 100 to 150 validation repertoires used the same platform as the 650 to 800 first-cohort repertoires.

Clones were read by immunoSEQ multiplex PCR, and TCRdb kept only the in-frame ones, dropping some. Of 170,000 or so clones listed, 85% are singletons. The donors formed part of the approximately 130-subject validation cohort, distinct from the roughly 700-subject first cohort. General study findings and limits: In vitro, a few CMV-associated chains proved specific for CMV antigens. Diagnosis of cytomegalovirus status made by the classifier reportedly showed high specificity and sensitivity.

Germline assignment: CDR1 SGDLS and CDR2 YYNGEE. V was pared by 4 bases and J by 2 bases, with 14 bases between. The CDR3 is made up of 15 amino acids. As concerns this clone: The antigen remains undetermined.

This rearrangement joins TRBV9 to TRBJ2-3, with D possibly TRBD2 on 6 matching bases. The clonotype originates from a young man in good health and CMV-seropositive. The sample taken for sequencing was PBMCs. The DNA of the CDR3 is TGTGCCAGCAGCCCACGGGAGTCCAACACAGATACGCAGTATTTT. Amino acid sequence: CASSPRESNTDTQYF. Drawing the rest from reference TRBV9 and TRBJ2-3, the complete variable domain is DSGVTQTPKHLITATGQRVTLRCSPRSGDLSVYWYQQSLDQGLQFLIQYYNGEERAKGNILERFSAQQFPDLHSELNLSSLELGDSALYFCASSPRESNTDTQYFGPGTRLTVL.